The T cell receptor (beta chain) described here comes from a study of glioma-infiltrating T cells (dated by TCRdb to 2016 to 2017). Regarding the study in general: TCR alpha- and beta-chain repertoires were sequenced from glioma tissue, non-neoplastic brain tissue and matched peripheral blood mononuclear cells. Three low-grade glioma patients, eight or nine primary glioblastoma patients and three non-glioma patients contributing non-neoplastic brain tissue were included in the paired cohort. To gauge divergence between tissue and blood T-cell populations, every tissue-infiltrating repertoire was compared against the peripheral blood repertoire from the same patient.

Overall study results and their limits: VJ-independent divergence between tissue and blood was below expectation in non-neoplastic patients but above expectation in all gliomas, especially low-grade gliomas. Very few CDR3 sequences were shared between tissue and blood, attributed to high CDR3 diversity and limited sampling. Group comparisons were based on small numbers of patients: three non-neoplastic, three low-grade glioma and roughly 8 glioblastoma patients.

TCR alpha and beta CDR3 regions were amplified with the iRepertoire nested amplicon-rescue multiplex PCR (arm-PCR) platform from RNA. The input for one-step reverse transcription and amplification was about 90-450 ng of tissue mRNA or PBMC total RNA. Following bead purification, Illumina adapters were added by a secondary multiplex PCR, and libraries between 200 and 400 bp were gel-purified. Libraries carried internal 6-nucleotide barcodes used for demultiplexing. Libraries were sequenced on an Illumina MiSeq with 2x220 or 2x250 nucleotide paired-end reads. The source study handled its data this way. Paired reads were merged using FLASH 1.2.11 and aligned with BWA-MEM to the GRCh37 human genome, and TRA and TRB reads were then extracted. For V and J assignment, an IMGT-derived reference of cassette sequences and CDR3 motifs that included pseudogenes was used. Three-frame translation of reads was performed, and productive CDR3s were defined as those with a C...FGXG motif and no stop codons. A clonotype was defined as a unique combination of a V-J cassette pair and a CDR3 amino acid sequence. Filtering of reads was based on Hamming distance, with the threshold set by the sequence error rate of each sample in mapped regions. In TCRdb, the public reads were trimmed at Q25 with fastp and aligned with MiXCR, with productive beta chains retained. Here each entry gathers all rows of one CDR3 protein and keeps the most common genes and DNA. The V and J calls come from TCRdb's annotation, not from the publication. The sample includes about 130,000 distinct CDR3 sequences, with roughly a quarter observed a single time. Jointly, the top ten make up roughly a quarter of the sample.

This clonotype came up many times. Its specific antigen is unknown. No base qualities exist here, and no much larger clone lies one base off it. V and J are trimmed by 3 bases and 6 bases, and the gene matches miss 9 bases of the junction. CDR1 is given as MNHNS and CDR2 as SASEGT, both from the germline V gene. Including cysteine and phenylalanine, the CDR3 has 15 amino acids. Here the CDR3 DNA is all that survives: 45 bases in frame from base 1. The origin of this receptor is a human donor with low-grade glioma or glioblastoma, undergoing nonglioma brain surgery, or in good health (not recorded which). The chain was built from TRBV6-1 and TRBJ1-2, with 8 middle bases fitting TRBD1. Sequenced material: glioma tissue, nonneoplastic brain tissue, or PBMCs (not recorded which). CDR3 loop: CASSDSGGAEDGYTF. The nucleotide sequence is given as TGTGCCAGCAGTGACTCAGGGGGCGCAGAGGATGGCTACACCTTC.